The clone carrying this T cell receptor beta chain has ten or more counts. Antigen: not known. The sample belongs to a study of early T cells in non-severe SARS-CoV-2 infection. Study context: Unpaired chains resulted from sequencing bulk RNA of unsorted whole blood. Study-wide points: Sequences matched to VDJdb favored anti-spike CD8 responses, while private and CD4 specificities were missed.

Unique molecular identifiers were attached to individual cDNA molecules. From the 5' RACE reads, TCRdb called clonotypes with MiXCR, one entry per CDR3 protein. The sample yields 25,000 to 35,000 distinct CDR3 sequences, 6% to 8.5% seen once. With 1 base removed from V and 6 bases from J, the gap between germline ends came to 4 bases. Germline V CDR1 and CDR2: MNHEY, SVGAGI. CDR3 length equals 12 residues. This TCR came from an adult who was a healthcare worker with PCR-confirmed SARS-CoV-2 infection or an uninfected control (not recorded which). The J gene is TRBJ1-5, the V gene TRBV6-5; D remains ambiguous. What was sequenced was whole blood. The CDR3 DNA is TGTGCCAGCAGTTACTTAGGTCAGCCCCAGCATTTT. This encodes CASSYLGQPQHF.